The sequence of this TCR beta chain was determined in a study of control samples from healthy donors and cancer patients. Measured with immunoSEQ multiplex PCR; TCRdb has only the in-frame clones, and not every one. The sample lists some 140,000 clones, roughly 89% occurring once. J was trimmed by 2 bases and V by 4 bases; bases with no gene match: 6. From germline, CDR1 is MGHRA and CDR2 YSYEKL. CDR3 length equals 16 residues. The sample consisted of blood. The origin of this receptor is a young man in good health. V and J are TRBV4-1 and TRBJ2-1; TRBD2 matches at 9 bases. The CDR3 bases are TGCGCCAGCAGCCGTTTCCGACTAGCGGCCTACAATGAGCAGTTCTTC. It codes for CASSRFRLAAYNEQFF.